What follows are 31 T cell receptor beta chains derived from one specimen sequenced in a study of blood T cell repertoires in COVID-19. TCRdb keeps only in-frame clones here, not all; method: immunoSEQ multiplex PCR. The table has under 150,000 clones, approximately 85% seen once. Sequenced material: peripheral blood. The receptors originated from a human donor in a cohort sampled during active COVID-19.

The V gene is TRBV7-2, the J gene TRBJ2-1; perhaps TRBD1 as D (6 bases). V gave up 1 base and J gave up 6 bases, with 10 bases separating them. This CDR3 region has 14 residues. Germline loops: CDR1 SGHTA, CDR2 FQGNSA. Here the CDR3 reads CASSLVARGNEQFF. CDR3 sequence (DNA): TGTGCCAGCAGCTTAGTAGCCAGGGGCAATGAGCAGTTCTTC.

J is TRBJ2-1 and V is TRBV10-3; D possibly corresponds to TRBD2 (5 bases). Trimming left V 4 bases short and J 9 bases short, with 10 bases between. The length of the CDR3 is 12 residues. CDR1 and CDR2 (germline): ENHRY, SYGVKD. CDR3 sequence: CAISATSAEQFF. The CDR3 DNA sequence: TGTGCCATCAGTGCAACTAGTGCTGAGCAGTTCTTC.

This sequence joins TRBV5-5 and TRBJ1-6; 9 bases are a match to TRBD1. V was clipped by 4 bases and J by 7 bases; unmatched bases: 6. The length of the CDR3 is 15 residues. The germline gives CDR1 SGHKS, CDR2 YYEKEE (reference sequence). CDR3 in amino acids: CASSPGQGPNSPLHF. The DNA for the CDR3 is TGTGCCAGCAGCCCGGGACAGGGACCCAATTCACCCCTCCACTTT.

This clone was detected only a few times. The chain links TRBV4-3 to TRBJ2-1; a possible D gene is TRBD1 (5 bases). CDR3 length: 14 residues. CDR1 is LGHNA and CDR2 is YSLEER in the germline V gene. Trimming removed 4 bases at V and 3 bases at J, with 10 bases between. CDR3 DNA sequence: TGCGCCAGCAGCCTCCTAAGGGGCTACAATGAGCAGTTCTTC. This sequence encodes CASSLLRGYNEQFF.

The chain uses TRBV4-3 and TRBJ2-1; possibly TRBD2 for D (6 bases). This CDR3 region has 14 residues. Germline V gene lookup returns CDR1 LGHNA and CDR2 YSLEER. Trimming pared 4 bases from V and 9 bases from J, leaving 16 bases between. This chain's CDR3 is CASSPDSVGGEQFF. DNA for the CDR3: TGCGCCAGCAGCCCCGACTCCGTCGGGGGTGAGCAGTTCTTC.

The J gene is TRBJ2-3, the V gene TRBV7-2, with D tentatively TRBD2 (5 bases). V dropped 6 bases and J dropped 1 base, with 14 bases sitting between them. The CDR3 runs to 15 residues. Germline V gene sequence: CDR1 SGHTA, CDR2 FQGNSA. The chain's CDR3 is CASRFSGTGTDTQYF. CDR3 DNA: TGTGCCAGCAGATTCAGCGGAACCGGCACAGATACGCAGTATTTT.

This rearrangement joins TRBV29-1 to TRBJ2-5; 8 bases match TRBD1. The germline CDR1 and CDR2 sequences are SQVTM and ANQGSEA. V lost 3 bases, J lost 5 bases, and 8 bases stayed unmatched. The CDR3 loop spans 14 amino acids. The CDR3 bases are TGCAGCGTTGACGACAGGGGAATGGGGGAGACCCAGTACTTC. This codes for CSVDDRGMGETQYF.

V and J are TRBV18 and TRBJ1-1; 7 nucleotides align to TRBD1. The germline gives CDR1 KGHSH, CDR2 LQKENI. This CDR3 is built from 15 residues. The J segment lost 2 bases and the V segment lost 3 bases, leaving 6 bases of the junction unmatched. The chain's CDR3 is CASSPRQGGNTEAFF. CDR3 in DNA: TGTGCCAGCTCACCCCGACAGGGAGGCAACACTGAAGCTTTCTTT.

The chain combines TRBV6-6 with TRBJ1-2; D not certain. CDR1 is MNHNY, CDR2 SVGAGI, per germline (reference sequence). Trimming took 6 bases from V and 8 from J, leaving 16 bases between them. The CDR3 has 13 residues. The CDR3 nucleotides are TGTGCCAGCAGAAGGGAGGGCCTCCCGGGCTACACCTTC. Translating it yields CASRREGLPGYTF.

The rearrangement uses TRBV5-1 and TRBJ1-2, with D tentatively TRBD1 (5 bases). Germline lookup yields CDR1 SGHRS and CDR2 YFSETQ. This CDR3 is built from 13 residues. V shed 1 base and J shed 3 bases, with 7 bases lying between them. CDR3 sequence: CASSLRGDYGYTF. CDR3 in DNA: TGCGCCAGCAGCTTGCGGGGGGACTATGGCTACACCTTC.

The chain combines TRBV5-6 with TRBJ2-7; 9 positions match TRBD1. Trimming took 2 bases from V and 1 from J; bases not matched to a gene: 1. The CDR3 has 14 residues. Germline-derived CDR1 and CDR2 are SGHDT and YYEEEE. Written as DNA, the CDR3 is TGTGCCAGCAGCTTCGGGACAGGGTCCTACGAGCAGTACGTC. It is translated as CASSFGTGSYEQYV.

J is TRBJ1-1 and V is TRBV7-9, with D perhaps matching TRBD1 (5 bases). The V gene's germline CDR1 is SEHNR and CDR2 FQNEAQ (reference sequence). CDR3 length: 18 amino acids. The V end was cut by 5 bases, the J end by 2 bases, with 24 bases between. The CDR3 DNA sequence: TGTGCCAGCAGCCCCCGTGGTTTTAGGGGCACACGAAACACTGAAGCTTTCTTT. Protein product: CASSPRGFRGTRNTEAFF.

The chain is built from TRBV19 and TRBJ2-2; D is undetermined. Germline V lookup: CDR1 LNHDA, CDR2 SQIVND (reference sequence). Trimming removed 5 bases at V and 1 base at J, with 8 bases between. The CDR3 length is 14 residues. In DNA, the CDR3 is TGTGCCAGTAGTCCAGTCGAGAACACCGGGGAGCTGTTTTTT. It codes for CASSPVENTGELFF.

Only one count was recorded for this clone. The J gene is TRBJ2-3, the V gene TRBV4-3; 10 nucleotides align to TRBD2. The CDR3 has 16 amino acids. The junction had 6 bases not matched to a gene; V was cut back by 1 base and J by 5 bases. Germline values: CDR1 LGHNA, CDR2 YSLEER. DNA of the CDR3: TGCGCCAGCAGCCAAGCGGGAGCGGGGGGGCTAGATACGCAGTATTTT. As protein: CASSQAGAGGLDTQYF.

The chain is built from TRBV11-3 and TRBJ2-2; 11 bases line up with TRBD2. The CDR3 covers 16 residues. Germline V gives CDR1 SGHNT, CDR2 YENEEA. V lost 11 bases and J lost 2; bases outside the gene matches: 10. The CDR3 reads CASPRLAGLNTGELFF. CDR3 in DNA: TGTGCCTCCCCTAGACTAGCGGGACTTAACACCGGGGAGCTGTTTTTT. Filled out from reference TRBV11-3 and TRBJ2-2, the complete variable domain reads EAGVVQSPRYKIIEKKQPVAFWCNPISGHNTLYWYLQNLGQGPELLIRYENEEAVDDSQLPKDRFSAERLKGVDSTLKIQPAELGDSAVYLCASPRLAGLNTGELFFGEGSRLTVL.

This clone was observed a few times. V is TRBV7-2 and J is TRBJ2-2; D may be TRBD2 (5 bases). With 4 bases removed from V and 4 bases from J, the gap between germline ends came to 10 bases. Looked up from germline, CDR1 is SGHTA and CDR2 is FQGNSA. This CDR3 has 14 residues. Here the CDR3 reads CASSSARGTGELFF. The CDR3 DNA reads TGTGCCAGCAGCTCCGCCCGGGGCACCGGGGAGCTGTTTTTT.

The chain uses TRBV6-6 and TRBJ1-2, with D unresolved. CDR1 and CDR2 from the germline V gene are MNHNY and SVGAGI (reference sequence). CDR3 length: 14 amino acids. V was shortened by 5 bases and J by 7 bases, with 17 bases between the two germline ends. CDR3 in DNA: TGTGCCAGCAGTACAGCCCCACGGCCCCCTGGCTACACCTTC. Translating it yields CASSTAPRPPGYTF.

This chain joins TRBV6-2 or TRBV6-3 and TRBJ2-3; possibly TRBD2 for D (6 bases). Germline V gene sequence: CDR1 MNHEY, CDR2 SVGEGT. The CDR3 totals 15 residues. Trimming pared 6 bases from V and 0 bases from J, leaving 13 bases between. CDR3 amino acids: CASSRSGTSTDTQYF. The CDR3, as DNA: TGTGCCAGCAGCCGTAGCGGCACAAGCACAGATACGCAGTATTTT.

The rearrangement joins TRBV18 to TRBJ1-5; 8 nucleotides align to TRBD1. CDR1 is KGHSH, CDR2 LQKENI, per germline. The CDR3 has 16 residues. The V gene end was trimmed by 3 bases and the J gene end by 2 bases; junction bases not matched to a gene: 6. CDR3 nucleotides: TGTGCCAGCTCACCGTTTCCGGGACAGGGCAATCAGCCCCAGCATTTT. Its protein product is CASSPFPGQGNQPQHF.

Here the CDR3 DNA reads TGTGCCAGTAGCCTAGGGAGCGGCGGGGGGGAGACCCAGTACTTC. Amino acid sequence: CASSLGSGGGETQYF. V usage is TRBV19 and J usage is TRBJ2-5; 8 bases agree with TRBD2. The CDR3 has 15 amino acids. Germline V gene sequence: CDR1 LNHDA, CDR2 SQIVND (reference sequence). V dropped 6 bases and J dropped 5; count of bases not matched to a gene: 11. The full variable domain, in which reference TRBV19 and TRBJ2-5 provide the parts outside the CDR3, is DGGITQSPKYLFRKEGQNVTLSCEQNLNHDAMYWYRQDPGQGLRLIYYSQIVNDFQKGDIAEGYSVSREKKESFPLTVTSAQKNPTAFYLCASSLGSGGGETQYFGPGTRLLVL.

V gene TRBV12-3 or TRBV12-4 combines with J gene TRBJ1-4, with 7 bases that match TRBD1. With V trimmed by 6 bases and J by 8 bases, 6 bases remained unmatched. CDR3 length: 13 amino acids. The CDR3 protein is CASRNEQGEKLFF. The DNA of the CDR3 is TGTGCCAGCAGGAACGAACAGGGGGAAAAACTGTTTTTT.

CDR3 nucleotide sequence: TGTGCCAGCAGACCGATTGTAGACACTGAAGCTTTCTTT. It translates to CASRPIVDTEAFF. The chain couples TRBV7-2 to TRBJ1-1; D is ambiguous. The germline CDR1 and CDR2 sequences are SGHTA and FQGNSA. Deletions cut 6 bases from V and 3 bases from J, with 11 bases between. The CDR3 runs 13 residues.

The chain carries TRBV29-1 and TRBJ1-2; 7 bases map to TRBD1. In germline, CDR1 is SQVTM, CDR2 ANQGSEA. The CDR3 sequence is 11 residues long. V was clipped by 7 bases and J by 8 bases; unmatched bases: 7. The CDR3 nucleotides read TGCAGCGGAGGGGGCTCTGGCGGCTACACCTTC. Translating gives CSGGGSGGYTF.

The DNA for the CDR3 is TGTGCCAGCAGCCAAGAACTGGGCAGTGAGCAGTTCTTC. It codes for CASSQELGSEQFF. The V gene is TRBV3-1 (or the pseudogene TRBV3-2), the J gene TRBJ2-1; no clear D gene. CDR3 length: 13 amino acids. Deletions cut 0 bases from V and 9 bases from J, with 9 bases between. Germline assignment: CDR1 LGHDT and CDR2 YNNKEL (reference sequence).

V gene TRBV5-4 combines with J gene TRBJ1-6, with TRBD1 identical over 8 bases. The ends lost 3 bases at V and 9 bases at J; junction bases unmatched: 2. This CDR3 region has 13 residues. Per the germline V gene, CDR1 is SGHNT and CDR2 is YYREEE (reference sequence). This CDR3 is CASSWTGRSPLHF. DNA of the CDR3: TGTGCCAGCAGCTGGACAGGGCGTTCACCCCTCCACTTT.

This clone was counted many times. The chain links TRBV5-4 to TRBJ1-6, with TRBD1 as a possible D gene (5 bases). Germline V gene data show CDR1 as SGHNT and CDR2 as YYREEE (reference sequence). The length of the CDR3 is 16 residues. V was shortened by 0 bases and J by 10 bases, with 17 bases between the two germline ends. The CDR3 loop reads CASSLGQGGGASPLHF. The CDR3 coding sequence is TGTGCCAGCAGCTTGGGGCAAGGCGGAGGGGCCTCACCCCTCCACTTT.

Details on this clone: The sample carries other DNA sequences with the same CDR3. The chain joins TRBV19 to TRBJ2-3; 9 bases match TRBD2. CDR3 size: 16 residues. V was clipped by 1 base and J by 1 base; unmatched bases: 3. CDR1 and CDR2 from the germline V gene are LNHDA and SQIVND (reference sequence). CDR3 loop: CASSIGRTSGTDTQYF. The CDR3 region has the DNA TGTGCCAGTAGTATAGGACGGACTAGCGGCACAGATACGCAGTATTTT.

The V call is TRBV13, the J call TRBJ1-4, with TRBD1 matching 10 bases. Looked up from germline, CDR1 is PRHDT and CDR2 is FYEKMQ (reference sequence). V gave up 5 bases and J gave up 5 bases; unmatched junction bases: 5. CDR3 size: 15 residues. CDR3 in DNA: TGTGCCAGCAGCCGAAGGACAGGGGGAAATGAAAAACTGTTTTTT. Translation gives CASSRRTGGNEKLFF.

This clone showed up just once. The CDR3 protein is CASSGQMNTEAFF. The CDR3 coding sequence is TGTGCCAGTTCGGGACAGATGAACACTGAAGCTTTCTTT. The chain employs TRBV5-4 and TRBJ1-1, with 7 bases that match TRBD1. This CDR3 is built from 13 residues. CDR1 is SGHNT, CDR2 YYREEE, per germline (reference sequence). Germline trimming cut 8 bases from V and 0 bases from J; bases unmatched to any gene: 4.

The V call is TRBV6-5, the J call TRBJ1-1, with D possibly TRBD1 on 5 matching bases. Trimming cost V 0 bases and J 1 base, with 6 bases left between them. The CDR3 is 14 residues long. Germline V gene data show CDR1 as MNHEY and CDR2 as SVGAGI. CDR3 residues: CASSYSQGNTEAFF. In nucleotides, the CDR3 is TGTGCCAGCAGTTACTCGCAGGGGAACACTGAAGCTTTCTTT.

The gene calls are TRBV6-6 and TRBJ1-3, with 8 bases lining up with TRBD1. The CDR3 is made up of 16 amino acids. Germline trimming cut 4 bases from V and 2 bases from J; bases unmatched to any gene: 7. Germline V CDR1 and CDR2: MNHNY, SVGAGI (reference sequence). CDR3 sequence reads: CASSLRATGAGNTIYF. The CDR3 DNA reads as TGTGCCAGCAGTTTGAGGGCGACAGGGGCTGGAAACACCATATATTTT.